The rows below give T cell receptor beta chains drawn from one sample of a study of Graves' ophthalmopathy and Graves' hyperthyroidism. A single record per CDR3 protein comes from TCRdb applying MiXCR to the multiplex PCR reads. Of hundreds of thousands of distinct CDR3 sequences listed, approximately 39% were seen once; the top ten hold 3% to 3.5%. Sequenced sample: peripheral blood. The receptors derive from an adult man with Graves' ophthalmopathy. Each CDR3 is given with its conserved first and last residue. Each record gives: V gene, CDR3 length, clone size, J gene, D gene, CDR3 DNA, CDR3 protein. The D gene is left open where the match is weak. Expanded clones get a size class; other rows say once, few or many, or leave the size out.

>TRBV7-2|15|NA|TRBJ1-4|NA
TGTGCCAGCACCCCCCAGGGACATGTGAATGAAAAACTGTTTTTT
CASTPQGHVNEKLFF
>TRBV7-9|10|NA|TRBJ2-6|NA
TGTGCCAGCAAGGTCCTCGGCGAAGCTTTC
CASKVLGEAF
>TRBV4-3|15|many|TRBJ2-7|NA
TGCGCCAGCAGCCAAGATCAGTCCGTTACCTACGAGCAGTACTTC
CASSQDQSVTYEQYF
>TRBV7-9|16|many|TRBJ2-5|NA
TGTGCCAGCAGCTTAGGGGCTAGCCTTTTTCAAGAGACCCAGTACTTC
CASSLGASLFQETQYF
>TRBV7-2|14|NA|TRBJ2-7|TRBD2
TGTGCCAGCAGCTCACTAGCGGGAGTATACGAGCAGTACTTC
CASSSLAGVYEQYF
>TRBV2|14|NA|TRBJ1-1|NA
TGTGCCAGCAGTACCCAGGAGGGTGCCACTGAAGCTTTCTTT
CASSTQEGATEAFF
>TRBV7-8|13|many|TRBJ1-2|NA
TGTGCCAGCAGTTTTGGGACGGATTGTGGCTACACCTTC
CASSFGTDCGYTF
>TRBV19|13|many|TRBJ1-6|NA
TGTGCCAGTAGTGTCGGGACACATTCACCCCTCCACTTT
CASSVGTHSPLHF
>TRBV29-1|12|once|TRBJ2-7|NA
TGCAGCCCCCTGGGCAGGGACTACGAGCAGTACTTC
CSPLGRDYEQYF
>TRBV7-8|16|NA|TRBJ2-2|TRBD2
TGTGCCAGCAGCCTAAGGGGCGGGAGGGCTACCGGGGAGCTGTTTTTT
CASSLRGGRATGELFF
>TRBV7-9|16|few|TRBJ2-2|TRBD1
TGTGCCAGCAGCTTCCCGGGACAGGAAAACACCGGGGAGCTGTTTTTT
CASSFPGQENTGELFF
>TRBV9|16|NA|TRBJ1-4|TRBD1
TGTGCCAGCAGTAGTAGGGACAGGGGAACGAATGAAAAACTGTTTTTT
CASSSRDRGTNEKLFF
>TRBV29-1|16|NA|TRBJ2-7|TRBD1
TGCAGCTTTGGCCCGACAGGGATTTACTCCCATGGCGAGCAGTACTTC
CSFGPTGIYSHGEQYF
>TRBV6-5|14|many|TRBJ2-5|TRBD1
TGTGCCAGCAGTTCGGACAGGAAGGTGCAGACCCAGTACTTC
CASSSDRKVQTQYF
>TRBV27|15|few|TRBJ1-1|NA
TGTGCCAGCAGTTTATACAGGGCCGACCTAACTGAAGCTTTCTTT
CASSLYRADLTEAFF
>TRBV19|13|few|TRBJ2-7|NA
TGTGCCAGTAGTAAAGCCGACTCCTACGAGCAGTACTTC
CASSKADSYEQYF
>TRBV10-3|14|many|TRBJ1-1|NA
TGTGCCATCAGTCTCGGGCAGATGAGGACTGAAGCTTTCTTT
CAISLGQMRTEAFF
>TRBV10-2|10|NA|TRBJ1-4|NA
TGCGCCAGCAGTGGGATGGGACAGTTTTTT
CASSGMGQFF
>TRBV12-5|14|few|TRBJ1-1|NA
TGTGCTAGTGGTTTTGGGACGTCGAACACTGAAGCTTTCTTT
CASGFGTSNTEAFF
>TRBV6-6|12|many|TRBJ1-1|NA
TGTGCCAGCAGTTCCCCCCGTTCTGAAGCTTTCTTT
CASSSPRSEAFF
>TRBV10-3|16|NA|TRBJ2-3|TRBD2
TGTGCCATCAGTGACCTCGGGGGGGCTAGCACAGATACGCAGTATTTT
CAISDLGGASTDTQYF
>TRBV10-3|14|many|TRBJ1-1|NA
TGTGCCATCAGGGGGGGGTTTGACTGGCCTGAAGCTTTCTTT
CAIRGGFDWPEAFF
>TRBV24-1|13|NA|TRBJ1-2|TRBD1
TGTGCCACCAGTGTGGGGACAGGGTATGGCTACACCTTC
CATSVGTGYGYTF
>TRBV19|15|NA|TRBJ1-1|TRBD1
TGTGCCAGTAGCCCGGACAGGGGGGAGGGCACTGAAGCTTTCTTT
CASSPDRGEGTEAFF
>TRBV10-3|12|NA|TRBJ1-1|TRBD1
TGTGCTAGATCGACAGGGGGGGCTGAAGCTTTCTTT
CARSTGGAEAFF
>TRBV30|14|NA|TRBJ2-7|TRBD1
TGTGCCGGCCGAATCGGACAGGGCACCTACGAGCAGTACTTC
CAGRIGQGTYEQYF
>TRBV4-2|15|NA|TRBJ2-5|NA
TGTGCCAGCAGCCAAGGGTCAGTTACACAAGAGACCCAGTACTTC
CASSQGSVTQETQYF
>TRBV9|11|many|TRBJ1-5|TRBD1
TGTGCCACCGCAGGGGGTCAGCCCCAGCATTTT
CATAGGQPQHF
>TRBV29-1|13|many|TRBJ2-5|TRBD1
TGCAGCCTACGGACAGGGCGGGGAGAGACCCAGTACTTC
CSLRTGRGETQYF
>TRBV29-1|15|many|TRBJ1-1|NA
TGCAGCGTCCGACAAGAAGGGACGGGGAACACTGAAGCTTTCTTT
CSVRQEGTGNTEAFF
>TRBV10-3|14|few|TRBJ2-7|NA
TGTGCCAGCAGTTACTCGGTGGGCCGCTACGAGCAGTACTTC
CASSYSVGRYEQYF
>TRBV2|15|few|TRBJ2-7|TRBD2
TGTGCCAGCAGTGAAGAAGCGGGGTCTACCTACGAGCAGTACTTC
CASSEEAGSTYEQYF
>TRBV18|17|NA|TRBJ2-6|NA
TGTGCCAGCTTAGGTTCGACAGGAGTCCCTGGGGCCAACGTCCTGACTTTC
CASLGSTGVPGANVLTF
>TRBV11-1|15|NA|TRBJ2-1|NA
TGTGCCAGCAGCCCTCGGGTAGGCGGGTACAATGAGCAGTTCTTC
CASSPRVGGYNEQFF
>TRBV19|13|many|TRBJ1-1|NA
TGTGCCAGTAGTATATGGGATGGCACTGAAGCTTTCTTT
CASSIWDGTEAFF
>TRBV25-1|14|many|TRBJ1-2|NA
TGTGCCAGCAGCCAGACAGGTCTTAACTATGGCTACACCTTC
CASSQTGLNYGYTF
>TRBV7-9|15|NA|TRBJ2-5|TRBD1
TGTGCCAGCAGCCCTCGGACAGGCGCCCAAGAGACCCAGTACTTC
CASSPRTGAQETQYF
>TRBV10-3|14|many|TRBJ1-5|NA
TGTGCCAGCAGTTGGGATATCGGGAATCAGCCCCAGCATTTT
CASSWDIGNQPQHF
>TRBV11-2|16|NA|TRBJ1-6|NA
TGTGCCAGCAGCTTAAAGGGGCATGGGGAACTTTCACCCCTCCACTTT
CASSLKGHGELSPLHF
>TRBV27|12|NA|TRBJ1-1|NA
TGTGCCAGCAGTTCCGGGACGGAGAAAGCTTTCTTT
CASSSGTEKAFF
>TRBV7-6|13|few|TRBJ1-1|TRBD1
TGTGCCAGCTCAGGACAGGGAATCACTGAAGCTTTCTTT
CASSGQGITEAFF
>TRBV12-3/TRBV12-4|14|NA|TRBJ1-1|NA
TGTGCCAGCAGTCGACAGCTTTTGAACACTGAAGCTTTCTTT
CASSRQLLNTEAFF
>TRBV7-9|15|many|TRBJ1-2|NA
TGTGCCAGCAGCTCTAGCCCCGGTGTGGGTAGTGGCTACACCTTC
CASSSSPGVGSGYTF
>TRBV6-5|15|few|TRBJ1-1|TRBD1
TGTGCCAGCAGTCGTTCCGGGACAGGGGCAATGGGGGCTTTCTTT
CASSRSGTGAMGAFF
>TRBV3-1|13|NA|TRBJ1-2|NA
TGTGCCAGCAGCCAAGGGGGAGTGAGGGGCTACACCTTC
CASSQGGVRGYTF
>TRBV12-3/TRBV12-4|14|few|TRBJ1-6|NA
TGTGCCAGCAGTTTGAGGGCCCATAATTCACCCCTCCACTTT
CASSLRAHNSPLHF
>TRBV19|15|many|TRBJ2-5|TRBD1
TGTGCCAGTATCGGGACAGGGGGCAACCAAGAGACCCAGTACTTC
CASIGTGGNQETQYF
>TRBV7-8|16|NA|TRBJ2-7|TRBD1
TGTGCCAGCAGTTTTGGGACAGGGTCTGGGAGGTACGAGCAGTACTTC
CASSFGTGSGRYEQYF
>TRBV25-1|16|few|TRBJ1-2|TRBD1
TGTGCCAGCAGTGAACGCCTGGACAGGACTGTCTATGGCTACACCTTC
CASSERLDRTVYGYTF
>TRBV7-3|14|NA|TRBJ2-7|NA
TGTGCCAGCAGCGTTCTGGGTGGTACCTACGAGCAGTACTTC
CASSVLGGTYEQYF
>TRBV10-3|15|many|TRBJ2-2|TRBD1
TGTGCCATCAATGACAGGGCTCCGAACACCGGGGAGCTGTTTTTT
CAINDRAPNTGELFF
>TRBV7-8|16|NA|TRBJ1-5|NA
TGTGCCAGCAGCCCCGAGATAGATAACGCCCGATCGCCCCAGCATTTT
CASSPEIDNARSPQHF
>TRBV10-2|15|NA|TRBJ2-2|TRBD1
TGCGCCAGCAGTGGACAGGGGAACCACACCGGGGAGCTGTTTTTT
CASSGQGNHTGELFF
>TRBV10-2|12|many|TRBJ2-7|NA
TGCGCCAGCAGTGAATACCGCTACGAGCAGTACTTC
CASSEYRYEQYF
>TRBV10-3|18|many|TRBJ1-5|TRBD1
TGTGCCAGCAGTTTCCCCCCGGACAGGGGCTATAGCAATCAGCCCCAGCATTTT
CASSFPPDRGYSNQPQHF
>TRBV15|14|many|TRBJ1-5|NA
TGTGCCACCGGCGTTAGGGGAAACAATCAGCCCCAGCATTTT
CATGVRGNNQPQHF
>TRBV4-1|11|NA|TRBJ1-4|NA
TGCGCCAGCAGCCAAGCGGAAAAACTGTTTTTT
CASSQAEKLFF
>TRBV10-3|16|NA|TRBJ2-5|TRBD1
TGTGCCATCAGTGCGGCAGGGGGCGCGAGAGGAGAGACCCAGTACTTC
CAISAAGGARGETQYF
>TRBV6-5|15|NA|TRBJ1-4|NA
TGTCCCAGCAGTTACATTGATCCGGGTCGGGAAAAACTGTTTTTT
CPSSYIDPGREKLFF